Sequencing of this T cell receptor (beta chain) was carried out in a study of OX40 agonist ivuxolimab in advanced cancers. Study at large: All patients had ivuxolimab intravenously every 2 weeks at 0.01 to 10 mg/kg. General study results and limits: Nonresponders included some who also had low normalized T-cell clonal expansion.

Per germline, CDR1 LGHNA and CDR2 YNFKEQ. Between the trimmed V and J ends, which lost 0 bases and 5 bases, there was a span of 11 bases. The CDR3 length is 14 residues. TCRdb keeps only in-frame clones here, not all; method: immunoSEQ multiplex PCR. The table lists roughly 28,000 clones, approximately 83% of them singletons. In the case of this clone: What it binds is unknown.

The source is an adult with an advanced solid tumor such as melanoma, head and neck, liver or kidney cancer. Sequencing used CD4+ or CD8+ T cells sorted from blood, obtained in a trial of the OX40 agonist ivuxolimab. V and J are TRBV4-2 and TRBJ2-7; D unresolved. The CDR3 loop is CASSQDIGSDEQYF. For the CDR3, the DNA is TGTGCCAGCAGCCAAGATATAGGCAGCGACGAGCAGTACTTC.